This entry describes one T cell receptor beta chain. The assay was immunoSEQ multiplex PCR, and TCRdb's table has in-frame clones only and misses some. The sample yields 90,000 to 130,000 clones, over 65% seen once. This specimen belongs to a study of blood T cell repertoires in COVID-19. In the study overall: Specimens from acute and convalescent COVID-19 originated in the United States, Italy and Spain.

The CDR3 consists of 15 residues. Germline CDR1 is GTSNPN and CDR2 is SVGIG (reference sequence). Germline trimming cut 3 bases from V and 2 bases from J; bases unmatched to any gene: 6. Sequencing was carried out using peripheral blood. V gene TRBV30 combines with J gene TRBJ2-5, with 10 bases matching TRBD1. This clonotype was obtained from a woman older than 75 with acute or convalescent COVID-19. This CDR3 reads CAWSAGQGPQETQYF. The CDR3, as DNA: TGTGCCTGGAGCGCGGGACAGGGGCCTCAAGAGACCCAGTACTTC. The complete variable domain, with remaining parts taken from reference TRBV30 and TRBJ2-5, reads SQTIHQWPATLVQPVGSPLSLECTVEGTSNPNLYWYRQAAGRGLQLLFYSVGIGQISSEVPQNLSASRPQDRQFILSSKKLLLSDSGFYLCAWSAGQGPQETQYFGPGTRLLVL.